The clone carrying this TCR beta chain has a count of ten or more. As yet, its antigen is unknown. This sample was taken from a study of T cell repertoires in cytomegalovirus infection. V was pared by 5 bases and J by 1 base, with 7 bases between. The CDR3 consists of 13 residues. Germline V gene data show CDR1 as SEHNR and CDR2 as FQNEAQ (reference sequence). A single record per CDR3 protein comes from TCRdb applying MiXCR to the reads. The sample shows 830,000 or so distinct CDR3 sequences, approximately 32% of them seen only once. This sequence joins TRBV7-9 and TRBJ2-3; D not certain. The sample consisted of cultured CD8+ T cells from PBMCs, taken from culture after CMV antigen stimulation. This TCR was recovered from a human donor in good health (CMV status not recorded). Some clones in this sample may be carry-over from other donors' samples. The CDR3 protein is CASSPRGTDTQYF. The CDR3 coding sequence is TGTGCCAGCAGCCCACGGGGCACAGATACGCAGTATTTT.